These T cell receptor beta chains were read from a single sample in a study of cytomegalovirus exposure and HLA in healthy donors. Using immunoSEQ multiplex PCR, the repertoire was profiled, and TCRdb retains in-frame clones only, with some absent. The profile covers about 160,000 clones, with approximately 80% appearing a single time and roughly 9% taken by the ten largest. Sequencing input: PBMCs. The receptors were gathered from a man aged 18-30 years in good health and CMV-seropositive. Both conserved end residues are part of each CDR3. Fields, in order: D gene, clone size, CDR3 length, V gene, J gene, CDR3 DNA, CDR3 protein. The D gene is left open where the match is weak. A clone size is listed for some rows: how often the clone was seen (once, few, many), or a class if it is expanded.

>TRBD1|-|18|TRBV10-3|TRBJ2-1
TGTGCCATCAGTGAGCGGGACAGTCAACAAAGCTCCTACAATGAGCAGTTCTTC
CAISERDSQQSSYNEQFF
>TRBD2|-|17|TRBV5-4|TRBJ2-1
TGTGCCAGCAGCCAGGGAGCGGGAGGGCCTATGTCCAATGAGCAGTTCTTC
CASSQGAGGPMSNEQFF
>-|-|15|TRBV7-2|TRBJ1-2
TGTGCCAGCAGCTTAGTTTCGGGGTCTCAATATGGCTACACCTTC
CASSLVSGSQYGYTF
>-|-|13|TRBV6-6|TRBJ2-2
TGTGCCAGCAGTTACTCGAGACTGCCCCCGCTGTTTTTT
CASSYSRLPPLFF
>TRBD1|-|14|TRBV6-5|TRBJ1-1
TGTGCCAGCAGGGGGTGGACAGGGAGGGTTGAAGCTTTCTTT
CASRGWTGRVEAFF
>-|-|16|TRBV15|TRBJ2-5
TGTGCCACCAGCCCGCGACTAGTAATAGGGCAAGAGACCCAGTACTTC
CATSPRLVIGQETQYF
>TRBD1|-|15|TRBV4-3|TRBJ2-3
TGCGCCAGCAGCCAAGGGGACAGGGGCACAGATACGCAGTATTTT
CASSQGDRGTDTQYF
>-|-|13|TRBV10-1|TRBJ2-7
TGCGCCAGCAGTTCCGGACAGTCCTACGAGCAGTACTTC
CASSSGQSYEQYF
>-|-|13|TRBV6-6|TRBJ1-1
TGTGCCAGCAGTTACGACAGAAACACTGAAGCTTTCTTT
CASSYDRNTEAFF
>-|few|17|TRBV7-9|TRBJ2-3
TGTGCCAGCAGCTTAGGGCTTGGAGGGTTCAGCACAGATACGCAGTATTTT
CASSLGLGGFSTDTQYF
>TRBD1|-|13|TRBV10-3|TRBJ1-4
TGTGCCATCGCGACAGGGGCGAATGAAAAACTGTTTTTT
CAIATGANEKLFF
>TRBD2|few|17|TRBV30|TRBJ2-1
TGTGCCTGGAGTGTACCGCGGGGGATGGGCTCCTACAATGAGCAGTTCTTC
CAWSVPRGMGSYNEQFF
>-|-|14|TRBV9|TRBJ2-3
TGTGCCAGCAGCTTGACAGGCTCGGTCGATACGCAGTATTTT
CASSLTGSVDTQYF
>-|-|16|TRBV7-9|TRBJ2-3
TGTGCCAGCAGCCCCACCCCGACAGGAAGCACAGATACGCAGTATTTT
CASSPTPTGSTDTQYF
>TRBD1|few|14|TRBV30|TRBJ1-6
TGTGCCTGGAGTAAACCGGGACAGCACTCACCCCTCCACTTT
CAWSKPGQHSPLHF
>-|-|13|TRBV10-3|TRBJ2-1
TGTGCCATCAGTGAGGGGCTATACAATGAGCAGTTCTTC
CAISEGLYNEQFF
>-|-|13|TRBV10-3|TRBJ2-2
TGTGCCATCACTCCTAGAGATACCGGGGAGCTGTTTTTT
CAITPRDTGELFF
>TRBD1|-|15|TRBV6-4|TRBJ2-2
TGTGCCAGCAGTGACGAGACAGGGGAATCCGGGGAGCTGTTTTTT
CASSDETGESGELFF
>-|-|13|TRBV29-1|TRBJ1-6
TGCAGCGTTGTATGGAGGGAGGGTTCACCCCTCCACTTT
CSVVWREGSPLHF
>-|-|13|TRBV6-1|TRBJ2-3
TGTGCCAGCAGTGACGTCCGCACAGATACGCAGTATTTT
CASSDVRTDTQYF
>TRBD1|once|15|TRBV7-8|TRBJ2-7
TGTGCCAGCAGCACAATAGGACAGGGATCGGTCGAGCAGTACTTC
CASSTIGQGSVEQYF
>-|-|14|TRBV19|TRBJ2-7
TGTGCCAGTAAATCGACGGGGAGCTCCTACGAGCAGTACTTC
CASKSTGSSYEQYF
>-|-|16|TRBV7-9|TRBJ1-1
TGTGCCAGCATCCCCAACGGCTACAGGGCAAACACTGAAGCTTTCTTT
CASIPNGYRANTEAFF
>-|-|15|TRBV5-8|TRBJ1-5
TGTGCCAGCAGCTTGCATGACGGGTGGTATCAGCCCCAGCATTTT
CASSLHDGWYQPQHF
>-|-|15|TRBV6-5|TRBJ1-2
TGTGCCAGCAGTTACTCGCCAGGGTATTCGGATGGCTACACCTTC
CASSYSPGYSDGYTF
>-|few|14|TRBV5-1|TRBJ2-7
TGCGCCAGCAGCTTAACAGGCACGGCCTACGAGCAGTACTTC
CASSLTGTAYEQYF
>TRBD1|-|16|TRBV5-4|TRBJ2-3
TGTGCCAGCAGCTCCGCCGGACAGGGGGCCGTTTATACGCAGTATTTT
CASSSAGQGAVYTQYF
>TRBD2|once|15|TRBV5-1|TRBJ2-1
TGCGCCAGCAGCTTACAGCGGGGGCTTTACAATGAGCAGTTCTTC
CASSLQRGLYNEQFF
>-|-|13|TRBV15|TRBJ2-7
TGTGCCACCAGCAATCTGGCAAGCTACGAGCAGTACTTC
CATSNLASYEQYF
>TRBD2|-|16|TRBV7-2|TRBJ2-3
TGTGCCAGCAGCTCGGGACTAGCGGGAAGAGGAGATACGCAGTATTTT
CASSSGLAGRGDTQYF
>-|-|16|TRBV6-5|TRBJ2-2
TGTGCCAGCAGTTACTCGGCTAGCGTGCGGGGCGGGGAGCTGTTTTTT
CASSYSASVRGGELFF
>TRBD1|-|13|TRBV27|TRBJ1-5
TGTGCCAGCAGCCCGACAGGGGTTCAGCCCCAGCATTTT
CASSPTGVQPQHF
>TRBD1|-|15|TRBV29-1|TRBJ1-4
TGCAGCGTTGGTATCACAGGGGTGCGGAATGAAAAACTGTTTTTT
CSVGITGVRNEKLFF
>-|-|16|TRBV5-4|TRBJ2-6
TGTGCCAGCAACCCGGGACTGAACTCTGGGGCCAACGTCCTGACTTTC
CASNPGLNSGANVLTF
>-|-|14|TRBV2|TRBJ2-2
TGTGCCAGCAGTGAATGGCAGAACACCGGGGAGCTGTTTTTT
CASSEWQNTGELFF
>-|-|14|TRBV7-2|TRBJ2-1
TGTGCCAGCAGCTTAGTATCTGGAGACAATGAGCAGTTCTTC
CASSLVSGDNEQFF
>-|once|14|TRBV9|TRBJ2-7
TGTGCCAGCAGCGTAGGCGGCAGGGGTTACGAGCAGTACTTC
CASSVGGRGYEQYF
>TRBD1|-|15|TRBV6-5|TRBJ2-2
TGTGCCAGCAGTATGGGGACAGTGGGCACCGGGGAGCTGTTTTTT
CASSMGTVGTGELFF
>-|-|14|TRBV30|TRBJ1-1
TGTGCCTGGGACGACCGGGGTATGAACACTGAAGCTTTCTTT
CAWDDRGMNTEAFF
>TRBD2|once|16|TRBV10-3|TRBJ2-7
TGTGCCATCAGTGCGCGGCTCACTAGCGGGAGAGGCGAGCAGTACTTC
CAISARLTSGRGEQYF
>TRBD2|-|13|TRBV10-2|TRBJ2-4
TGCGCCAGCAGGAGCGGGAGGGAAAACATTCAGTACTTC
CASRSGRENIQYF
>TRBD1|once|16|TRBV27|TRBJ2-5
TGTGCCAGCAGTTTCGACAGGGGAAAGATCGGGGAGACCCAGTACTTC
CASSFDRGKIGETQYF
>TRBD1|-|15|TRBV27|TRBJ2-7
TGTGCCAGCAGTTTATTGGATCAGGGGGCTTACGAGCAGTACTTC
CASSLLDQGAYEQYF
>-|-|13|TRBV11-2|TRBJ1-2
TGTGCCAGCAGCCCTCGGACAGCCTATGGCTACACCTTC
CASSPRTAYGYTF
>-|-|15|TRBV27|TRBJ1-1
TGTGCCAGCAGTCCGCTGGCGGGGCAGAACACTGAAGCTTTCTTT
CASSPLAGQNTEAFF